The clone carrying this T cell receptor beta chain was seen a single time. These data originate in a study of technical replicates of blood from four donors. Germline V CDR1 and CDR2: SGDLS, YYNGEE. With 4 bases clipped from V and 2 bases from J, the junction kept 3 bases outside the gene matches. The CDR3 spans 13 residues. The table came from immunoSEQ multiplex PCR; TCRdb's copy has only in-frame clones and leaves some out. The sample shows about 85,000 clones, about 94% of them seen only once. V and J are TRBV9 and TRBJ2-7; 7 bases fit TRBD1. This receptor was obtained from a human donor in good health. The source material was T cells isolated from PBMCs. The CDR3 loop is CASSPQGAYEQYF. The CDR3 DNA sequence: TGTGCCAGCAGCCCCCAGGGGGCCTACGAGCAGTACTTC.